This TCR beta chain was observed in a study of CD8+ T cells in alopecia areata. Background on the study: The drug, oral tofacitinib, was given to treated patients at 5 to 10 mg twice daily. Scalp area affected, as a percentage, set the severity score of treated patients.

Details on this clone: No antigen is known for it.

Notes on the study in general: Just one nonresponder means the tie between baseline CD8+ expansion and response stays uncertain. Elevated clonality characterized lesional scalp relative to normal scalp, particularly in alopecia totalis/universalis.

Following RNA extraction, reverse transcription yielded cDNA that acted as the sequencing template. Profiling relied on immunoSEQ multiplex PCR, and the TCRdb table lists in-frame clones only, not all of them. The sample carries fewer than 350,000 clones, 55% to 75% recorded once. As for treatment: oral pan-JAK inhibitor, 5-10 mg twice daily. CDR1 and CDR2 from the germline V gene are SGHRS and YFSETQ. V lost 2 bases and J lost 2; bases outside the gene matches: 3. The CDR3 runs to 15 residues. The receptor was isolated from a human donor with alopecia areata. This chain connects TRBV5-1 to TRBJ2-2, with TRBD1 identical over 7 bases. The sequencing here drew on CD4+ T cells sorted from blood, taken at week 24, from a patient treated with tofacitinib. Written as DNA, the CDR3 is TGCGCCAGCAGCTTCACAGGGGATAACACCGGGGAGCTGTTTTTT. Residues: CASSFTGDNTGELFF.